This T cell receptor (beta chain) derives from a study of blood T cell repertoires in COVID-19 (dated by TCRdb to about 2020). Regarding the study in general: Collaborator samples came from the United States, Italy and Spain and covered acute and convalescent phases of COVID-19. A de-identified subject ID, COVID-19 status, age in years and sex were almost always included in the sample metadata. Where available, HLA class I and class II types were taken from metadata supplied by the sample provider and were not determined by assay-based typing. Samples came from the ongoing ImmuneRACE study (first 160 participants) plus 1,254 subjects from 6 global collaborators. The repertoires were made available in a free public database intended to serve as a resource for research on the immune response to SARS-CoV-2. The prospective study material was composed of cDNA or gDNA derived from T cells, B-cell-depleted T cells, or PBMCs. The dataset comprised deeply sampled blood TCRbeta repertoires from subjects exposed to, actively infected with, or recovered from COVID-19. Summary of the overall study and its limitations: The amount of clinical and demographic metadata varied by source and participant and was provided uncurated.

A remark on this clone: Its antigen is still unknown. No base qualities exist here, and no much larger clone lies one base off it.

Each collaborating institution followed its own protocols to collect whole blood in K2EDTA tubes. For TCRbeta analysis, collaborator samples were shipped as frozen whole blood, as isolated PBMCs, or as DNA extracted from either sample type. TCRbeta CDR3 regions were amplified from genomic DNA using the immunoSEQ Assay, a bias-controlled multiplex PCR. The paper's data handling went like this. Within the assay, amplification of reference gene primers was used to estimate how many nucleated cells each sample contained. Sequence reads were collapsed and filtered to measure the absolute abundance of every unique TCRbeta CDR3 rearrangement. For each sample, productive Simpson clonality was calculated as the square root of Simpson's diversity index across productive rearrangements. TCRdb provides this immuneACCESS table in a form limited to in-frame rearrangements. Some clones are lacking; in checked studies, under half of them reflect an unresolved V gene, and why the rest are absent is not known. V, J and clone size derive from that table, while D and trimming were established from the DNA sequence. The sample table shows 150,000 or so clones, and 60% to 75% are seen once. The ten largest clones represent 1.5% to 2% of the sample.

Here V drops 5 bases and J drops 6 bases, and the junction holds 3 bases not matched to any gene. CDR1 and CDR2, per the germline V gene, are SGHTA and FQGNSA. The CDR3 runs 13 residues from the cysteine to the phenylalanine. The sequence is cut down to CDR3 DNA, 39 bases in frame from base 1. Sequenced sample: peripheral blood. The V and J genes are TRBV7-2 and TRBJ1-5, with 8 junctional bases fitting TRBD1. This clonotype was obtained from an older woman with acute or convalescent COVID-19. The base sequence is TGTGCCAGCAGCACACAGGGGGGTCAGCCCCAGCATTTT. Translated, it reads CASSTQGGQPQHF.